Listed below are T cell receptor beta chains from one sample, sequenced in a study of blood T cell repertoires in COVID-19. The table came from immunoSEQ multiplex PCR; TCRdb's copy has only in-frame clones and leaves some out. Here the sample spans 200,000 to 250,000 clones, 82% being singletons. Sequenced sample: PBMCs or T cells enriched from blood (not recorded which). These receptors all stem from a man between 40 and 49 years old who had recovered from COVID-19. The CDR3 runs from the conserved cysteine through the conserved F or W. Each record gives: CDR3 protein, CDR3 DNA, clone size, D gene, J gene, V gene. D genes are given only for firm matches. Size values are once, few and many counts, or a class for expanded clones, and some rows have none.

CASSTRWGEGSNQPQHF TGTGCCAGCTCAACTCGGTGGGGAGAAGGGAGCAATCAGCCCCAGCATTTT NA NA TRBJ1-5 TRBV28
CASSQVRIRGRRTIYF TGTGCCAGCAGCCAGGTTAGGATCAGGGGGCGAAGGACCATATATTTT NA TRBD1 TRBJ1-3 TRBV3-1/TRBV3-2
CSARSYNEQFF TGCAGTGCTCGGAGCTACAATGAGCAGTTCTTC NA NA TRBJ2-1 TRBV20-1
CASSSRTGNYEQYF TGTGCCAGCAGTTCGAGGACAGGAAACTACGAGCAGTACTTC NA TRBD1 TRBJ2-7 TRBV28
CASSVDPAGGWETQYF TGTGCCAGCAGCGTAGATCCAGCGGGAGGGTGGGAGACCCAGTACTTC NA TRBD2 TRBJ2-5 TRBV9
CASSLGEESYEQYF TGCGCCAGCAGCTTGGGGGAGGAATCCTACGAGCAGTACTTC NA NA TRBJ2-7 TRBV5-1
CASSSDSYTEAFF TGTGCCAGCAGTTCCGACAGCTACACTGAAGCTTTCTTT NA NA TRBJ1-1 TRBV12-3/TRBV12-4
CASSRTGGDGYTF TGTGCCAGCAGCCGGACAGGGGGCGATGGCTACACCTTC once TRBD1 TRBJ1-2 TRBV7-3
CASRRSQEETQYF TGTGCCAGCAGAAGAAGCCAAGAAGAGACCCAGTACTTC NA NA TRBJ2-5 TRBV7-3
CASRLTGGTGELFF TGTGCCAGCAGGCTGACAGGGGGCACCGGGGAGCTGTTTTTT NA TRBD1 TRBJ2-2 TRBV28
CASSPGPEGGQFF TGTGCCAGCAGCCCGGGACCGGAAGGGGGGCAGTTCTTC NA NA TRBJ2-1 TRBV3-1/TRBV3-2